One and the same sample provided the 31 T cell receptor beta chains below, sequenced in a study of cytomegalovirus exposure and HLA in healthy donors. The PCR had 60 Vbeta and 13 Jbeta primers. Measured with immunoSEQ multiplex PCR; TCRdb has only the in-frame clones, and not every one. The repertoire holds some 110,000 clones, with about 69% as singletons. What was sequenced was PBMCs. These receptors were taken from a woman younger than 30 in good health and CMV-seronegative.

The rearrangement uses TRBV30 and TRBJ1-5; D gene uncertain. Germline loops: CDR1 GTSNPN, CDR2 SVGIG (reference sequence). The CDR3 extends over 13 amino acids. V lost 5 bases to trimming and J lost 1 base, with 9 bases between them. CDR3 DNA sequence: TGTGCCTGGTCTAGCGGGAGCAATCAGCCCCAGCATTTT. Protein sequence: CAWSSGSNQPQHF. The variable domain in full, completed from reference TRBV30 and TRBJ1-5, reads SQTIHQWPATLVQPVGSPLSLECTVEGTSNPNLYWYRQAAGRGLQLLFYSVGIGQISSEVPQNLSASRPQDRQFILSSKKLLLSDSGFYLCAWSSGSNQPQHFGDGTRLSIL.

The rearrangement joins TRBV27 to TRBJ1-1, with 7 bases aligning to TRBD1. This CDR3 has 13 residues. CDR1 MNHEY and CDR2 SMNVEV come from the germline V gene (reference sequence). V lost 6 bases, J lost 3 bases, and 4 bases stayed unmatched. The CDR3 loop is CASSRDSDTEAFF. DNA for the CDR3: TGTGCCAGCAGCCGGGACAGTGACACTGAAGCTTTCTTT.

The chain carries TRBV6-6 and TRBJ2-6; tentatively, D is TRBD1 (5 bases). Germline CDR1 reads MNHNY; CDR2 reads SVGAGI (reference sequence). Trimming removed 6 bases at V and 0 bases at J, with 12 bases between. This CDR3 is 16 amino acids long. The CDR3 sequence: CASREPDSSGANVLTF. In DNA form, the CDR3 reads TGTGCCAGCAGGGAGCCCGACAGCTCTGGGGCCAACGTCCTGACTTTC.

This clone has just a few counts. V is TRBV5-1 and J is TRBJ1-2; D is unresolved. Germline CDR1 reads SGHRS; CDR2 reads YFSETQ. With 0 bases removed from V and 5 bases from J, the gap between germline ends came to 8 bases. The length of the CDR3 is 13 residues. The CDR3 nucleotides are TGCGCCAGCAGCTTGGGTCCACAATATGGCTACACCTTC. It yields the protein CASSLGPQYGYTF.

The gene calls are TRBV5-6 and TRBJ2-2; D possibly corresponds to TRBD1 (5 bases). This CDR3 is built from 16 residues. The V end was cut by 2 bases, the J end by 0 bases, with 11 bases between. Germline CDR1 reads SGHDT; CDR2 reads YYEEEE. CDR3 loop: CASSFTGQTNTGELFF. DNA for the CDR3: TGTGCCAGCAGCTTTACAGGACAAACGAACACCGGGGAGCTGTTTTTT.

The chain links TRBV30 to TRBJ2-1; 8 positions agree with TRBD2. Germline CDR1 is GTSNPN and CDR2 is SVGIG (reference sequence). The V segment lost 0 bases and the J segment 3 bases; nucleotides outside the gene matches: 7. CDR3 length equals 16 residues. CDR3 loop: CAWSVAWRGVYNEQFF. In DNA, the CDR3 is TGTGCCTGGAGTGTCGCTTGGCGGGGGGTCTACAATGAGCAGTTCTTC.

This clone was counted between two and nine times. It differs at one base from a far larger clone, so likely a read error. This rearrangement joins TRBV20-1 to TRBJ1-1; no reliable D call. This CDR3 region has 10 residues. In germline, CDR1 is DFQATT, CDR2 SNEGSKA (reference sequence). CDR3 bases: TGCGGTGCTAGAGTTGGCATCCTCTTCTTT. This codes for CGARVGILFF.

The chain recombines TRBV5-1 with TRBJ1-5; a weak D match, TRBD1 (6 bases). The CDR3 runs 16 residues. Germline assignment: CDR1 SGHRS and CDR2 YFSETQ. V was pared by 0 bases and J by 8 bases, with 18 bases between. The CDR3 DNA reads TGCGCCAGCAGCTTGGGAGGGGGTCGGGGAAAGGAGCCCCAGCATTTT. This sequence encodes CASSLGGGRGKEPQHF.

The rearrangement links TRBV7-9 to TRBJ1-5; 8 bases match TRBD1. The CDR3 sequence is 15 residues long. Germline CDR1 reads SEHNR; CDR2 reads FQNEAQ (reference sequence). Trimming cost V 1 base and J 7 bases; bases outside gene matches: 6. CDR3 nucleotide sequence: TGTGCCAGCAGCTTAGGGACAGGGCGTATGCAGCCCCAGCATTTT. Translation: CASSLGTGRMQPQHF. The variable domain in full, completed from reference TRBV7-9 and TRBJ1-5, reads DTGVSQNPRHKITKRGQNVTFRCDPISEHNRLYWYRQTLGQGPEFLTYFQNEAQLEKSRLLSDRFSAERPKGSFSTLEIQRTEQGDSAMYLCASSLGTGRMQPQHFGDGTRLSIL.

Only one count was recorded for this clone. J is TRBJ2-2 and V is TRBV7-8; TRBD2 might be the D (5 bases). Germline V gives CDR1 SGHVS, CDR2 FQNEAQ. This CDR3 is 13 amino acids long. V was cut by 4 bases and J by 4 bases, with 7 bases left in between. The CDR3 DNA follows: TGTGCCAGCAGCTGGACTGGCACCGGGGAGCTGTTTTTT. Translated: CASSWTGTGELFF.

This chain links TRBV7-8 with TRBJ1-2; D is ambiguous. Trimming stripped 3 bases from V and 1 base from J, with 6 bases between. This CDR3 has 13 residues. In germline, CDR1 is SGHVS, CDR2 FQNEAQ. The DNA for the CDR3 is TGTGCCAGCAGCTTGCCACTTAACTATGGCTACACCTTC. Encoded protein: CASSLPLNYGYTF.

CDR3 bases: TGTGCCAGCACGCACTCTTGGGACAGGGGCTACGAGCAGTACTTC. Amino acids: CASTHSWDRGYEQYF. V is TRBV6-1 and J is TRBJ2-7; 10 nucleotides agree with TRBD1. Trimming cost V 7 bases and J 3 bases; bases outside gene matches: 9. Germline CDR1 and CDR2: MNHNS and SASEGT. This CDR3 is 15 amino acids long.

The chain employs TRBV5-5 and TRBJ1-4, with TRBD1 identical over 7 bases. Trimming took 4 bases from V and 3 from J; bases not matched to a gene: 3. There are 14 residues in the CDR3. Germline V lookup: CDR1 SGHKS, CDR2 YYEKEE (reference sequence). The CDR3, as DNA: TGTGCCAGCAGCGTGACAGGGTCTAATGAAAAACTGTTTTTT. This codes for CASSVTGSNEKLFF.

This chain links TRBV19 with TRBJ1-3; TRBD1 matches 7 bases. From germline, CDR1 is LNHDA and CDR2 SQIVND (reference sequence). The CDR3 contains 16 residues. After removal of 4 bases from V and 0 bases from J, the junction contained 6 bases not matched to a gene. The CDR3 DNA reads TGTGCCAGTAGTAAGGGGACAGCGAACTCTGGAAACACCATATATTTT. Translation gives CASSKGTANSGNTIYF.

This chain joins TRBV27 and TRBJ2-5; D remains unclear. Trimming left V 6 bases short and J 1 base short, with 9 bases between. The CDR3 is made up of 13 amino acids. The germline gives CDR1 MNHEY, CDR2 SMNVEV (reference sequence). The CDR3 protein is CASRKRSQETQYF. In DNA form, the CDR3 reads TGTGCCAGCAGGAAACGGTCCCAAGAGACCCAGTACTTC.

The chain carries TRBV25-1 and TRBJ2-1; TRBD2 is a possible D gene (5 bases). CDR3 length: 14 residues. V was clipped by 6 bases and J by 0 bases, with 9 bases between them. Germline CDR1 reads MGHDK; CDR2 reads SYGVNS. The CDR3 DNA reads as TGTGCCAGCAGCTCGGGGAGCTCCTACAATGAGCAGTTCTTC. It specifies CASSSGSSYNEQFF. The variable domain in full, completed from reference TRBV25-1 and TRBJ2-1, reads EADIYQTPRYLVIGTGKKITLECSQTMGHDKMYWYQQDPGMELHLIHYSYGVNSTEKGDLSSESTVSRIRTEHFPLTLESARPSHTSQYLCASSSGSSYNEQFFGPGTRLTVL.

Only a few counts were recorded for this clone. The chain links TRBV25-1 to TRBJ2-6, with a tentative D call TRBD2 (6 bases). The V end was cut by 8 bases, the J end by 0 bases, with 20 bases between. Germline V CDR1 and CDR2: MGHDK, SYGVNS. This CDR3 is built from 18 residues. Here the CDR3 reads CASGGVGTFISGANVLTF. The CDR3 DNA reads as TGTGCCAGCGGAGGAGTCGGGACTTTTATCTCTGGGGCCAACGTCCTGACTTTC.

The rearrangement uses TRBV27 and TRBJ1-1; possibly TRBD1 for D (6 bases). Germline V gene lookup returns CDR1 MNHEY and CDR2 SMNVEV (reference sequence). V was pared by 5 bases and J by 5 bases, with 18 bases between. This CDR3 is 15 amino acids long. CDR3 sequence (DNA): TGTGCCAGCAGTCCTCCCGCAGGGGCGTGGACTGAAGCTTTCTTT. This translates into CASSPPAGAWTEAFF.

This clone was counted a few times. CDR3 DNA: TGTGCCATCAGTGAGTGGGGGCGGAACACTGAAGCTTTCTTT. Protein product: CAISEWGRNTEAFF. The chain has TRBV10-3 and TRBJ1-1; possibly TRBD1 for D (6 bases). Germline CDR1 reads ENHRY; CDR2 reads SYGVKD. The length of the CDR3 is 14 residues. V was shortened by 1 base and J by 1 base, with 7 bases between the two germline ends.

The chain employs TRBV6-1 and TRBJ1-2; possible D gene TRBD1, 6 bases. V dropped 1 base and J dropped 6 bases, with 9 bases sitting between them. The CDR3 length is 13 residues. Looked up from germline, CDR1 is MNHNS and CDR2 is SASEGT. CDR3 amino acids: CASSEDGTNGYTF. In DNA form, the CDR3 reads TGTGCCAGCAGTGAAGACGGGACAAATGGCTACACCTTC.

This chain links TRBV19 with TRBJ2-6; 11 bases agree with TRBD2. V shed 0 bases, J shed 0 bases, and the junction held 4 bases outside the gene matches. Germline V gene sequence: CDR1 LNHDA, CDR2 SQIVND (reference sequence). This CDR3 has 19 amino acids. The CDR3 DNA reads as TGTGCCAGTAGTATAGACGGACTAGCGGGCAGCTCTGGGGCCAACGTCCTGACTTTC. This gives the protein CASSIDGLAGSSGANVLTF.

The chain employs TRBV5-4 and TRBJ1-1, with D perhaps matching TRBD1 (6 bases). Trimming stripped 7 bases from V and 0 bases from J, with 10 bases between. The CDR3 is 13 residues long. Germline CDR1 and CDR2: SGHNT and YYREEE (reference sequence). CDR3 bases: TGTGCCAGCGCCGGACAGCTGAACACTGAAGCTTTCTTT. Its translation is CASAGQLNTEAFF.

The chain carries TRBV10-2 and TRBJ1-2; D unresolved. V gave up 8 bases and J gave up 4 bases, with 14 bases separating them. The CDR3 sequence is 13 residues long. Germline V gene sequence: CDR1 WSHSY, CDR2 SAAADI. CDR3 coding DNA: TGCGCCAGCGCCCCGAATTCAGGCTATGGCTACACCTTC. Residues: CASAPNSGYGYTF.

The chain is built from TRBV5-1 and TRBJ1-5; TRBD1 might be the D (6 bases). The CDR3 loop spans 15 amino acids. V lost 5 bases and J lost 2, with 14 bases in between. Germline CDR1 and CDR2: SGHRS and YFSETQ. CDR3 nucleotides: TGCGCCAGCAGGCCACAGGGAGTCGGCAATCAGCCCCAGCATTTT. This gives the protein CASRPQGVGNQPQHF. The variable domain in full, with the rest retrieved from reference TRBV5-1 and TRBJ1-5, is KAGVTQTPRYLIKTRGQQVTLSCSPISGHRSVSWYQQTPGQGLQFLFEYFSETQRNKGNFPGRFSGRQFSNSRSEMNVSTLELGDSALYLCASRPQGVGNQPQHFGDGTRLSIL.

V gene TRBV5-5 combines with J gene TRBJ1-2, with 7 bases lining up with TRBD1. V was pared by 5 bases and J by 7 bases, with 11 bases of the junction left unmatched. From germline, CDR1 is SGHKS and CDR2 YYEKEE (reference sequence). CDR3 length equals 14 residues. CDR3 sequence reads: CASSLPGQIGGYTF. CDR3 nucleotide sequence: TGTGCCAGCAGTTTACCGGGACAGATTGGTGGCTACACCTTC.

Comments on this clone: Additional DNA sequences in this sample encode the identical CDR3. J is TRBJ1-1 and V is TRBV27, with a possible D match to TRBD1 (5 bases). Germline loops: CDR1 MNHEY, CDR2 SMNVEV (reference sequence). The V end was cut by 2 bases, the J end by 5 bases, with 9 bases between. The CDR3 length is 13 residues. CDR3 in DNA: TGTGCCAGCAGTTTACGGGGGGGGACTGAAGCTTTCTTT. Translating it yields CASSLRGGTEAFF.

The chain combines TRBV2 with TRBJ1-2, with 7 bases matching TRBD1. Germline CDR1 and CDR2: SNHLY and FYNNEI. The V gene end was trimmed by 6 bases and the J gene end by 2 bases; junction bases not matched to a gene: 3. The CDR3 is made up of 13 amino acids. CDR3 bases: TGTGCCAGCAGAGAGACAGGGAACTATGGCTACACCTTC. Residues: CASRETGNYGYTF.

This rearrangement joins TRBV2 to TRBJ2-3, with TRBD2 matching over 8 bases. Germline-derived CDR1 and CDR2 are SNHLY and FYNNEI. With V trimmed by 8 bases and J by 1 base, 5 bases remained unmatched. The CDR3 is 14 amino acids. CDR3: CASHSGGGTDTQYF. The CDR3 region has the DNA TGTGCCAGCCACAGCGGGGGCGGCACAGATACGCAGTATTTT.

The J gene is TRBJ1-1, the V gene TRBV19; 8 nucleotides align to TRBD1. Germline V lookup: CDR1 LNHDA, CDR2 SQIVND (reference sequence). V trimming: 6 bases; J trimming: 1 base; junction bases outside the gene matches: 4. This CDR3 has 14 amino acids. CDR3 region: CASRQGAPNTEAFF. In nucleotides, the CDR3 is TGTGCCAGTAGGCAGGGGGCCCCGAACACTGAAGCTTTCTTT.

The chain employs TRBV13 and TRBJ1-1, with D possibly being TRBD1 (6 bases). The CDR3 is 15 amino acids. V was clipped by 1 base and J by 2 bases, with 11 bases between them. CDR1 is PRHDT and CDR2 is FYEKMQ in the germline V gene (reference sequence). CDR3 amino acids: CASSLAGGANTEAFF. The CDR3 bases are TGTGCCAGCAGCTTAGCGGGGGGCGCTAACACTGAAGCTTTCTTT.

V gene TRBV25-1 combines with J gene TRBJ1-1; D ambiguous. Looked up from germline, CDR1 is MGHDK and CDR2 is SYGVNS. The CDR3 spans 13 residues. Deletions cut 3 bases from V and 11 bases from J, with 16 bases between. The CDR3, as DNA: TGTGCCAGCAGTGACCACGGGGTCGCAGAGGCTTTCTTT. Translated, it gives CASSDHGVAEAFF. Based on the CDR3 plus reference TRBV25-1 and TRBJ1-1, the full variable domain is EADIYQTPRYLVIGTGKKITLECSQTMGHDKMYWYQQDPGMELHLIHYSYGVNSTEKGDLSSESTVSRIRTEHFPLTLESARPSHTSQYLCASSDHGVAEAFFGQGTRLTVV.